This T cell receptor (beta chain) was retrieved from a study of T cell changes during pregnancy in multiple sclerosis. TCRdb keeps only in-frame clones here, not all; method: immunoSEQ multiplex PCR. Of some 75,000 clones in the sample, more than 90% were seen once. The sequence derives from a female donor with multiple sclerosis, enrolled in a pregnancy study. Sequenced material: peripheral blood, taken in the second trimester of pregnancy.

In DNA form, the CDR3 reads TGCGCCAGCAGTCAAGTAGGGGGCGCCCCGTCGGGGGAGCAGTACTTC. Amino acids: CASSQVGGAPSGEQYF. The chain employs TRBV23-1 and TRBJ2-7; 7 nucleotides line up with TRBD1. TRBV23-1 is noted as an ORF with a role that remains uncertain. The length of the CDR3 is 16 residues. V lost 2 bases, J lost 7 bases, and 14 bases stayed unmatched.